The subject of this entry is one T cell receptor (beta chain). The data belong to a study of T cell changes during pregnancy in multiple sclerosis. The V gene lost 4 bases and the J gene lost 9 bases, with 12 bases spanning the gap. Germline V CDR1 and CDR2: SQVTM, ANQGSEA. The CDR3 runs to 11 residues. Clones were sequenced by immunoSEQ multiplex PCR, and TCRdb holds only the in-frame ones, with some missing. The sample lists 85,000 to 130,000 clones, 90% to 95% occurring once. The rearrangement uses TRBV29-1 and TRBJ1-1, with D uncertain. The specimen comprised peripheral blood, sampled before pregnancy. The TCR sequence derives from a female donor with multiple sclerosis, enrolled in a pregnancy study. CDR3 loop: CSVAFREKAFF. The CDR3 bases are TGCAGCGTTGCTTTCCGCGAGAAAGCTTTCTTT.